This is a list of T cell receptor beta chains from one sample in a study of a mutant IDH1 vaccine in newly diagnosed glioma. Generated by immunoSEQ multiplex PCR, the TCRdb table keeps only in-frame clones and is missing some. The data contain 20,000 to 25,000 clones, around 82% of them singletons. The sample was PBMCs, taken from a glioma patient treated with radiotherapy, temozolomide or both. The receptors derive from a man aged 35 to 55 with glioma. Each CDR3 is given with its conserved first and last residue. A D gene is named only where the DNA matches it firmly. Not all rows give a size; the values are once, few, many and, for expanded clones, a class.

clone_size,j_call,d_call,v_call,cdr3_nt,cdr3_aa
NA,TRBJ2-1,NA,TRBV30,TGTGCCTGGACCACTAGGTACGGGGGGCCTTTCTCCGGTGAGCAGTTCTTC,CAWTTRYGGPFSGEQFF
NA,TRBJ1-1,NA,TRBV19,TGTGCCAGTAGGAGGGGGAACTCTGAAGCTTTCTTT,CASRRGNSEAFF
NA,TRBJ2-2,TRBD1,TRBV10-2,TGCGCCAGCATCCCGGGACAGGGCATCACCGGGGAGCTGTTTTTT,CASIPGQGITGELFF
NA,TRBJ1-4,TRBD1,TRBV5-1,TGCGCCAGCAGCTTCGGACAGGGCTTCTTAGGGGAAAAACTGTTTTTT,CASSFGQGFLGEKLFF
NA,TRBJ2-5,NA,TRBV5-4,TGTGCCAGCAGCCGCGAAGGAAGGGGAGAGACCCAGTACTTC,CASSREGRGETQYF
few,TRBJ1-1,NA,TRBV4-3,TGCGCCAGCAGCCAAGATTCGAGTTGGACGAACACTGAAGCTTTCTTT,CASSQDSSWTNTEAFF
NA,TRBJ1-2,NA,TRBV9,TGTGCCAGCAGCGGGGTGGAGGGTTATGGCTACACCTTC,CASSGVEGYGYTF
NA,TRBJ1-5,TRBD1,TRBV9,TGTGCCAGCAGCCTTTCCGGGACAGGGGGGCAGCCCCAGCATTTT,CASSLSGTGGQPQHF
NA,TRBJ1-6,NA,TRBV4-1,TGCGCCAGCAGCCCCGGAGGGGGGACTGAGGAACGGGCCCTCCACTTT,CASSPGGGTEERALHF
few,TRBJ1-5,NA,TRBV19,TGTGCCAGTAGTCCGCAGTCGGACGGCTCCCAGCATTTT,CASSPQSDGSQHF
NA,TRBJ2-1,NA,TRBV6-4,TGTGCCAGCAGTTTTTCCGGACTAGGGGGCAATGAGCAGTTCTTC,CASSFSGLGGNEQFF
once,TRBJ2-3,NA,TRBV1,TGCACCAGCAGCCAAGCCTCCTTGACTAGCGGGGGCCTCACAGATACGCAGTATTTT,CTSSQASLTSGGLTDTQYF
medium-sized,TRBJ1-2,TRBD1,TRBV11-2,TGTGCCAGCAGCACCCTGGGACAGGGGGACTATGGCTACACCTTC,CASSTLGQGDYGYTF
NA,TRBJ1-5,NA,TRBV2,TGTGCCAGCAGTGTGGGTTTAGGGCAGCCCCAGCATTTT,CASSVGLGQPQHF
NA,TRBJ1-1,NA,TRBV4-1,TGCGCCAGCAGCCAAGAGGGGGTCTTGGGGACTGAAGCTTTCTTT,CASSQEGVLGTEAFF
NA,TRBJ2-3,NA,TRBV30,TGTGCCTGGAGTGTAAGCGGAAGGAGCACAGATACGCAGTATTTT,CAWSVSGRSTDTQYF
few,TRBJ2-2,NA,TRBV7-2,TGTGCCAGCAGCTTCTCGGCGACAGCCCGGAACACCGGGGAGCTGTTTTTT,CASSFSATARNTGELFF
NA,TRBJ2-1,NA,TRBV28,TGTGCCAGCAGCCGTGGGACTGCGAGCTCCTACAATGAGCAGTTCTTC,CASSRGTASSYNEQFF
NA,TRBJ2-2,NA,TRBV6-6,TGTGCCAGCAGTCCAAGGACAGCGAACACCGGGGAGCTGTTTTTT,CASSPRTANTGELFF
NA,TRBJ1-1,NA,TRBV25-1,TGTGCCAGCAGTGAATGGGGGGGTTCTGGCACTGAAGCTTTCTTT,CASSEWGGSGTEAFF
NA,TRBJ2-5,TRBD1,TRBV11-2,TGTGCCACCCAGGGGGCCGGGGTGACCCAGTACTTC,CATQGAGVTQYF
NA,TRBJ2-2,TRBD2,TRBV5-1,TGCGCCAGCAGCGGCGGGACTAGCGGGTTCACCGGGGAGCTGTTTTTT,CASSGGTSGFTGELFF
once,TRBJ1-2,NA,TRBV5-5,TGTGCCAGCAGCTTATCGGGGGAGTATGGCTACACCTTC,CASSLSGEYGYTF
few,TRBJ2-1,TRBD2,TRBV5-6,TGTGCCAGCAGCTTGCTAGCGGGAAATGTCTATGAGCAGTTCTTC,CASSLLAGNVYEQFF
NA,TRBJ1-4,NA,TRBV19,TGTGCCAGTAGTATAAGTGGGGGGACTAATGAAAAACTGTTTTTT,CASSISGGTNEKLFF
once,TRBJ2-2,TRBD1,TRBV7-9,TGTGCCAGCAGCTGGGGGGGACAGGGTAACACCGGGGAGCTGTTTTTT,CASSWGGQGNTGELFF
NA,TRBJ2-7,NA,TRBV7-2,TGTGCCAGCAGCTTGATTCGGGGCAGCGAGCAGTACTTC,CASSLIRGSEQYF
NA,TRBJ2-7,NA,TRBV10-3,TGTGCCATCACTCCGGGACACCTATCCTACGAGCAGTACTTC,CAITPGHLSYEQYF
NA,TRBJ2-7,TRBD1,TRBV5-1,TGCGCCAGCAGCTGGACAGGGGGCCTTAGCTCCTACGAGCAGTACTTC,CASSWTGGLSSYEQYF
NA,TRBJ1-5,NA,TRBV6-5,TGTGCCAGCACCGGACGGAATAATCAGCCCCAGCATTTT,CASTGRNNQPQHF
NA,TRBJ1-1,NA,TRBV7-9,TGTGCCAGCAGCTTAAGCGGGCAGGGCCACACTGAAGCTTTCTTT,CASSLSGQGHTEAFF
NA,TRBJ2-1,TRBD2,TRBV6-5,TGTGCCAGCAGTTACCGTCTCACTAGCGGAGGGGAGTTCTTC,CASSYRLTSGGEFF
NA,TRBJ1-4,TRBD1,TRBV5-1,TGCGCCAGCAGCCCTTCAGGGGGCGCGGGTGAAAAACTGTTTTTT,CASSPSGGAGEKLFF
NA,TRBJ1-3,NA,TRBV19,TGTGCCAGCCAAGCGGACGGAGGAAACACCATATATTTT,CASQADGGNTIYF
NA,TRBJ1-3,NA,TRBV5-4,TGTGCCAGCAGCTTGGTGGGGGGGCTCTCTGGAAACACCATATATTTT,CASSLVGGLSGNTIYF
NA,TRBJ2-2,NA,TRBV2,TGTGCCAGCAGTCCTAGCAAAGGGTCCACCGGGGAGCTGTTTTTT,CASSPSKGSTGELFF
few,TRBJ1-1,NA,TRBV19,TGTGCCAGTACCCCCCAGGGTTTAGAGAACACTGAAGCTTTCTTT,CASTPQGLENTEAFF
NA,TRBJ2-5,NA,TRBV6-5,TGTGCCAGCACCCGGGACCCGTCTATTTCGGGGACCCAGTACTTC,CASTRDPSISGTQYF
NA,TRBJ2-2,TRBD2,TRBV29-1,TGCAGCGTTGGAAGGCGGGAGGTCAACACCGGGGAGCTGTTTTTT,CSVGRREVNTGELFF
NA,TRBJ1-4,NA,TRBV5-1,TGCGCCAGCAGCTTGGCGGCAGATGGAAAACTGTTTTTT,CASSLAADGKLFF
medium-sized,TRBJ2-7,TRBD2,TRBV7-9,TGTGCCAGCAGCTTCCTAGCGGGAGGGCCAGTCTACGAGCAGTACTTC,CASSFLAGGPVYEQYF
NA,TRBJ1-4,TRBD1,TRBV15,TGTGCCACCAATCGACAGGGGGCGGAGGGTGAAAAACTGTTTTTT,CATNRQGAEGEKLFF
NA,TRBJ2-5,NA,TRBV19,TGTGCCAGTAGTGCCCGGGGGCTAGGCCAAGAGACCCAGTACTTC,CASSARGLGQETQYF
NA,TRBJ2-2,TRBD1,TRBV29-1,TGCAGCGTTGACCGGACAGGGAACACCGGGGAGCTGTTTTTT,CSVDRTGNTGELFF
NA,TRBJ2-7,TRBD1,TRBV6-1,TGTGCCAGCAGTGAAGGGACAGGCCTTTATGAGCAGTACTTC,CASSEGTGLYEQYF